This TCR beta chain was obtained from a study of response to subunit inactivated influenza vaccine. General study results and limits: After each seasonal influenza vaccination, few new T cells are recruited, the authors suggested.

A word on this clonotype: Its antigen remains unidentified.

TCRdb analysed the RT-PCR reads with MiXCR anew, one entry per CDR3 protein. This table holds approximately 530,000 distinct CDR3 sequences, roughly 8.2% found once. The sequence was obtained from a man between 50 and 75 years old who received an inactivated influenza vaccine. The sample in question was PBMCs from blood, obtained less than 30 months after vaccination.

Here the CDR3 DNA reads TGCAGTGCTAGAACTAGCGTAGGGGCCGGGGAGCTGTTTTTT. The encoded protein is CSARTSVGAGELFF. This chain uses TRBV20-1 with TRBJ2-2, with TRBD2 matching over 7 bases. V lost 2 bases to trimming and J lost 6 bases; unmatched junction nucleotides: 6. Germline-derived CDR1 and CDR2 are DFQATT and SNEGSKA (reference sequence). The CDR3 has 14 residues.